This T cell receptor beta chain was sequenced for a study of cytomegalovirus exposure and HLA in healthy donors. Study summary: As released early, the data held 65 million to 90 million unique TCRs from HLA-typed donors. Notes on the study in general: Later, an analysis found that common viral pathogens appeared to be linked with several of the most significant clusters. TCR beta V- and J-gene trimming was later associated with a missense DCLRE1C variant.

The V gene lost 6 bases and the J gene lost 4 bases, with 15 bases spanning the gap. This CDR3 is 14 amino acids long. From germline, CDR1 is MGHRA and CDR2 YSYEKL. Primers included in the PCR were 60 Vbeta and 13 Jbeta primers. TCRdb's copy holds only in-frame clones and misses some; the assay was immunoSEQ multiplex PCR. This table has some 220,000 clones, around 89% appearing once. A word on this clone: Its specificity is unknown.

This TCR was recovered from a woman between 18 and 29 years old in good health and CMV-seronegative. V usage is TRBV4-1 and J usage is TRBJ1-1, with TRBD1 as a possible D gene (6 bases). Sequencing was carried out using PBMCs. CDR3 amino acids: CASRHGQSGTEAFF. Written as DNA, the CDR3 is TGCGCCAGCAGACATGGACAGTCTGGCACTGAAGCTTTCTTT.